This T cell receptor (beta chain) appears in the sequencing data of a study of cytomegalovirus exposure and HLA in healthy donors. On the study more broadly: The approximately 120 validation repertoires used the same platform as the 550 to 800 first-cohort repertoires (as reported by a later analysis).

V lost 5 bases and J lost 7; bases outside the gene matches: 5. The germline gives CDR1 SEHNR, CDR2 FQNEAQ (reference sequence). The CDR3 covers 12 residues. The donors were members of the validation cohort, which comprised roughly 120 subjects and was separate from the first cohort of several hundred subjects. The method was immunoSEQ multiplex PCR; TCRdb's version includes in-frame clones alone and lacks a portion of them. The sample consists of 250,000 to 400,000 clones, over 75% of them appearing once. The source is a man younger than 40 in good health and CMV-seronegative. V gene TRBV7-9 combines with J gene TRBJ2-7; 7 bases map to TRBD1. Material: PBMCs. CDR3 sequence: CASSIPRGEQYF. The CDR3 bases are TGTGCCAGCAGCATCCCCAGGGGGGAGCAGTACTTC. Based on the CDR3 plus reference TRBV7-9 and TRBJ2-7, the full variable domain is DTGVSQNPRHKITKRGQNVTFRCDPISEHNRLYWYRQTLGQGPEFLTYFQNEAQLEKSRLLSDRFSAERPKGSFSTLEIQRTEQGDSAMYLCASSIPRGEQYFGPGTRLTVT.